The next 24 T cell receptor beta chains were all read from a single sample in a study of PD-L1 blockade in urothelial cancer (dated by TCRdb to 2015 to 2018). The time point label here, explained by the study, means: peripheral blood 6 weeks after treatment start. The library was generated by the immunoSEQ multiplex PCR assay. TCRdb limited this immuneACCESS table to in-frame rearrangements with V and J called. A share of clones is missing; checked studies link under half to unresolved V genes, and the rest is unexplained. Recorded for this sample are about 90,000 clones; over 80% of them occurred a single time. Jointly, the top ten make up over 7.5% of the sample. This specimen consisted of PBMCs, obtained around atezolizumab (anti-PD-L1) treatment. The receptors stem from a man in his sixties or seventies with urothelial cancer.

This clone occurred a few times. This chain links TRBV7-2 with TRBJ2-7; 9 bases fit TRBD2. Looked up from germline, CDR1 is SGHTA and CDR2 is FQGNSA. This CDR3 region has 15 residues. V was pared by 5 bases and J by 3 bases, with 8 bases of the junction left unmatched. CDR3 bases: TGTGCCAGCAGCGAGGGACTAGCCGTGGACTACGAGCAGTACTTC. This translates into CASSEGLAVDYEQYF.

The chain uses TRBV6-6 and TRBJ1-2; D is perhaps TRBD1 (6 bases). Germline V gives CDR1 MNHNY, CDR2 SVGAGI (reference sequence). The V end was cut by 5 bases, the J end by 7 bases, with 17 bases between. The CDR3 is 14 amino acids. Written as DNA, the CDR3 is TGTGCCAGCAGTGTACAGGGAGGGGAGAGTGGCTACACCTTC. Its protein is CASSVQGGESGYTF.

This clone occurred once. The rearrangement uses TRBV2 and TRBJ2-3; TRBD2 is a possible D gene (5 bases). This CDR3 has 14 residues. V was cut by 6 bases and J by 2 bases, with 12 bases left in between. The germline gives CDR1 SNHLY, CDR2 FYNNEI. The CDR3 coding sequence is TGTGCCAGCAGGCCCGGAGGACCCACAGATACGCAGTATTTT. Encoded protein: CASRPGGPTDTQYF. Full variable domain (outside the CDR3, taken from reference TRBV2 and TRBJ2-3): EPEVTQTPSHQVTQMGQEVILRCVPISNHLYFYWYRQILGQKVEFLVSFYNNEISEKSEIFDDQFSVERPDGSNFTLKIRSTKLEDSAMYFCASRPGGPTDTQYFGPGTRLTVL.

CDR3 region: CASSQEQKTGELFF. CDR3 in DNA: TGTGCCAGCAGCCAAGAACAGAAGACCGGGGAGCTGTTTTTT. This chain joins TRBV4-2 and TRBJ2-2; D call uncertain. V dropped 0 bases and J dropped 5 bases, with 7 bases sitting between them. Germline V gene lookup returns CDR1 LGHNA and CDR2 YNFKEQ. The CDR3 has 14 amino acids.

The chain links TRBV6-5 to TRBJ2-5, with no clear D. The V end lost 2 bases, the J end lost 5 bases, and 9 bases lay between the germline ends. Germline CDR1 MNHEY, CDR2 SVGAGI. The CDR3 is 13 amino acids. The CDR3 reads CASSYGPGETQYF. As DNA, the CDR3 is TGTGCCAGCAGTTACGGCCCCGGGGAGACCCAGTACTTC.

The gene calls are TRBV27 and TRBJ2-3; D might be TRBD1 (5 bases). The germline V gene has CDR1 MNHEY and CDR2 SMNVEV (reference sequence). V was cut by 7 bases and J by 2 bases, with 13 bases left in between. The CDR3 loop spans 14 amino acids. The CDR3 here is CASTPRGFTDTQYF. In DNA form, the CDR3 reads TGTGCCAGCACCCCTAGGGGATTCACAGATACGCAGTATTTT.

This CDR3 reads CAISSLQQETQYF. The CDR3 region has the DNA TGTGCCATCAGTAGTCTCCAGCAAGAGACCCAGTACTTC. The V and J genes are TRBV10-3 and TRBJ2-5; D not resolved. V lost 5 bases, J lost 2 bases, and 9 bases lay in between. The length of the CDR3 is 13 residues. Germline V gene data show CDR1 as ENHRY and CDR2 as SYGVKD.

The chain employs TRBV18 and TRBJ1-2, with 7 bases lining up with TRBD1. The germline CDR1 and CDR2 sequences are KGHSH and LQKENI. This CDR3 region has 14 residues. V lost 3 bases, J lost 8 bases, and 9 bases stayed unmatched. CDR3 region: CASSPTGAYEGYTF. In DNA, the CDR3 is TGTGCCAGCTCACCCACAGGGGCTTATGAGGGCTACACCTTC.

The chain's CDR3 is CALPRPGTISYEQYF. The CDR3, as DNA: TGTGCCCTGCCTCGACCGGGAACAATCTCCTACGAGCAGTACTTC. The rearrangement uses TRBV5-6 and TRBJ2-7; D may be TRBD2 (5 bases). The CDR3 consists of 15 residues. V dropped 10 bases and J dropped 0 bases, with 20 bases sitting between them. Germline loops: CDR1 SGHDT, CDR2 YYEEEE.

The chain couples TRBV6-1 to TRBJ1-1; 11 bases are shared with TRBD1. Germline V CDR1 and CDR2: MNHNS, SASEGT. Losses at the gene ends were 7 bases for V and 6 bases for J; bases not matched to a gene: 7. The CDR3 covers 14 residues. The CDR3 loop reads CASNIGQGAAEAFF. CDR3 bases: TGTGCCAGCAATATAGGACAGGGGGCGGCTGAAGCTTTCTTT.

The rearrangement uses TRBV6-1 and TRBJ1-2; D ambiguous. The CDR3 spans 17 residues. Germline values: CDR1 MNHNS, CDR2 SASEGT. Trimming removed 0 bases from V and 1 base from J, with 15 bases in between. CDR3 nucleotide sequence: TGTGCCAGCAGTGAAGCGCTTCTGGGTCAGGATAACTATGGCTACACCTTC. It codes for CASSEALLGQDNYGYTF.

This clone has a handful of counts. The gene calls are TRBV5-6 and TRBJ2-1, with TRBD1 identical over 9 bases. The ends lost 0 bases at V and 4 bases at J; junction bases unmatched: 5. The germline V gene encodes CDR1 SGHDT and CDR2 YYEEEE. This CDR3 contains 16 residues. CDR3 loop: CASSLGLGQGYNEQFF. CDR3 nucleotides: TGTGCCAGCAGCTTGGGTTTGGGACAGGGATACAATGAGCAGTTCTTC.

The rearrangement links TRBV5-1 to TRBJ2-3, with 7 bases fitting TRBD1. This CDR3 has 14 amino acids. V shed 4 bases and J 1 base; nucleotides not matched to a gene: 3. Germline V gene lookup returns CDR1 SGHRS and CDR2 YFSETQ. CDR3 nucleotide sequence: TGCGCCAGCAGCGACGGACAGGGCACAGATACGCAGTATTTT. This gives the protein CASSDGQGTDTQYF.

V usage is TRBV11-3 and J usage is TRBJ2-7; 13 nucleotides align to TRBD2. In germline, CDR1 is SGHNT, CDR2 YENEEA. The CDR3 extends over 15 amino acids. V shed 5 bases and J 2 bases; nucleotides not matched to a gene: 3. The CDR3 coding sequence is TGTGCCAGCAGCCCCACTAGCGGGAGGGCCTACGAGCAGTACTTC. Its translation: CASSPTSGRAYEQYF.

This chain connects TRBV4-1 to TRBJ2-2; TRBD2 agrees at 8 bases. The CDR3 loop spans 17 amino acids. Germline CDR1 and CDR2: MGHRA and YSYEKL. V lost 1 base and J lost 4; bases outside the gene matches: 8. In DNA, the CDR3 is TGCGCCAGCAGCCAAGCTTTGCGGGAGGCACTCACCGGGGAGCTGTTTTTT. Protein: CASSQALREALTGELFF.

The rearrangement uses TRBV5-4 and TRBJ2-2; D possibly corresponds to TRBD2 (5 bases). The CDR3 has 14 residues. From germline, CDR1 is SGHNT and CDR2 YYREEE (reference sequence). The V and J ends lost 4 bases and 5 bases respectively, with 12 bases between them. The CDR3 bases are TGTGCCAGCAGCCCCGGGGTAGCAACCGGGGAGCTGTTTTTT. It codes for CASSPGVATGELFF.

J is TRBJ2-2 and V is TRBV5-4; 10 bases map to TRBD2. The CDR3 has 17 amino acids. CDR1 SGHNT and CDR2 YYREEE come from the germline V gene (reference sequence). The ends lost 0 bases at V and 5 bases at J; junction bases unmatched: 7. Here the CDR3 reads CASSLGGGAGGTGELFF. CDR3 DNA sequence: TGTGCCAGCAGCTTGGGAGGCGGAGCGGGGGGGACCGGGGAGCTGTTTTTT.

The rearrangement uses TRBV19 and TRBJ2-3; 10 positions match TRBD1. CDR1 and CDR2 (germline): LNHDA, SQIVND (reference sequence). This CDR3 comprises 14 residues. Trimming at V came to 5 bases and at J to 9 bases, leaving 8 bases not matched to a gene. Written as DNA, the CDR3 is TGTGCCAGTAGTCCGGACAGGGGGGCAGGCACGCAGTATTTT. Protein product: CASSPDRGAGTQYF. The full variable domain, with the rest looked up from reference TRBV19 and TRBJ2-3, is DGGITQSPKYLFRKEGQNVTLSCEQNLNHDAMYWYRQDPGQGLRLIYYSQIVNDFQKGDIAEGYSVSREKKESFPLTVTSAQKNPTAFYLCASSPDRGAGTQYFGPGTRLTVL.

V is TRBV9 and J is TRBJ2-1, with 10 bases that match TRBD2. CDR1 is SGDLS and CDR2 is YYNGEE in the germline V gene. V gave up 3 bases and J gave up 0 bases; unmatched junction bases: 3. The CDR3 spans 16 residues. The CDR3 region is CASSALAGVSYNEQFF. The DNA of the CDR3 is TGTGCCAGCAGCGCTCTAGCGGGGGTCTCCTACAATGAGCAGTTCTTC.

Regarding this clone: One end of the junction varies from germline; a read error may be responsible. The rearrangement uses TRBV18 and TRBJ1-3; 9 nucleotides agree with TRBD1. Per the germline V gene, CDR1 is KGHSH and CDR2 is LQKENI. The CDR3 spans 15 residues. CDR3 DNA: TGTGCCAGCTCACCTCAGGACAGGGGTGGAGACACCATATATTTT. Its translation: CASSPQDRGGDTIYF.

The CDR3 is CASSPDTYLMEQYF. CDR3 DNA sequence: TGTGCCAGCAGCCCGGACACCTACCTCATGGAGCAGTACTTC. The chain has TRBV5-4 and TRBJ2-7; D is perhaps TRBD1 (5 bases). CDR1 SGHNT and CDR2 YYREEE come from the germline V gene (reference sequence). This CDR3 has 14 amino acids. Trimming stripped 4 bases from V and 7 bases from J, with 18 bases between.

This sequence joins TRBV7-3 and TRBJ2-3, with D tentatively TRBD2 (6 bases). Trimming cost V 5 bases and J 4 bases, with 16 bases left between them. The CDR3 extends over 15 amino acids. Germline loops: CDR1 SGHTA, CDR2 FQGTGA. CDR3 amino acids: CASSQYGTPADTQYF. CDR3 DNA: TGTGCCAGCAGCCAATATGGGACTCCCGCAGATACGCAGTATTTT.

The J gene is TRBJ1-4, the V gene TRBV12-5, with 7 nucleotides matching TRBD1. This CDR3 is 14 amino acids long. Trimming removed 6 bases from V and 7 bases from J; junction bases left unmatched: 8. Germline values: CDR1 LGHNT, CDR2 FRNRAP. The CDR3 protein is CASGQTGLGEKLFF. CDR3 DNA sequence: TGTGCTAGTGGCCAGACAGGGTTGGGTGAAAAACTGTTTTTT.

This clone was counted once. The chain recombines TRBV10-2 with TRBJ1-5; possible D gene TRBD1, 5 bases. V was clipped by 5 bases and J by 5 bases, with 13 bases between them. This CDR3 has 14 residues. In germline, CDR1 is WSHSY, CDR2 SAAADI. CDR3 sequence: CASSPGLWHQPQHF. The CDR3 nucleotides are TGCGCCAGCAGTCCGGGACTGTGGCATCAGCCCCAGCATTTT.